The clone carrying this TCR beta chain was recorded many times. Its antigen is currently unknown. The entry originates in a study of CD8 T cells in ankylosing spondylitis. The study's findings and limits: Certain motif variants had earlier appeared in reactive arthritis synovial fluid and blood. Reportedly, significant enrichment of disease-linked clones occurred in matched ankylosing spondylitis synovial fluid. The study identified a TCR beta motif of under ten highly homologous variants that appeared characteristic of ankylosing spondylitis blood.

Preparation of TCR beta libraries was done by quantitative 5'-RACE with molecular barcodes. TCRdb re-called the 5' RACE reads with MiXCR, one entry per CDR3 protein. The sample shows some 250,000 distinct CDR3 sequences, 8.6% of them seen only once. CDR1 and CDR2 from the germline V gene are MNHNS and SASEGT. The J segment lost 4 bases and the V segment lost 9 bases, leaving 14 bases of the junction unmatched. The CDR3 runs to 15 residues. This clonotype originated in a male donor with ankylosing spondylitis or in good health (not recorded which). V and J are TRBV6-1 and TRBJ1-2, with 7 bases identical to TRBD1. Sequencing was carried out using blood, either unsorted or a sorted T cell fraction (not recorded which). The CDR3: CASRLLTGDTYGYTF. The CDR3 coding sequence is TGTGCCAGTCGACTCCTCACAGGGGACACCTATGGCTACACCTTC.